Listed here are 12 T cell receptor beta chains from one sample, sequenced in a study of T-cell memory formation after mild COVID-19. TCRdb used MiXCR to reprocess the 5' RACE reads, holding one entry per CDR3 protein. The repertoire holds more than 200,000 distinct CDR3 sequences, with roughly 15% as singletons. Sequenced input: PBMCs or a T cell subset sorted from them (not recorded which). Receptors originate from a man between 18 and 29 years old who had mild COVID-19 (a few samples of this study predate the infection). Cell type and time point are not known.

This clonotype was picked up a small number of times. V usage is TRBV7-9 and J usage is TRBJ2-1, with D perhaps matching TRBD2 (5 bases). The germline V gene has CDR1 SEHNR and CDR2 FQNEAQ (reference sequence). This CDR3 comprises 14 residues. Written as DNA, the CDR3 is TGTGCATCCCTAGGAGGTACGGTGGACAATGAGCAGTTCTTC. This gives the protein CASLGGTVDNEQFF.

This clonotype was picked up many times. The genes are TRBV5-1 and TRBJ2-3; no definite D call. Germline V gives CDR1 SGHRS, CDR2 YFSETQ. The V and J ends lost 0 bases and 0 bases respectively, with 14 bases between them. CDR3 length equals 17 residues. The CDR3 sequence: CASSLGRNFFSTDTQYF. CDR3 in DNA: TGCGCCAGCAGCTTGGGCAGAAACTTCTTTAGCACAGATACGCAGTATTTT.

The CDR3, as DNA: TGCGCCAGCAGGTCTGCAGGGGGCACAGATACGCAGTATTTT. This encodes CASRSAGGTDTQYF. This chain connects TRBV5-1 to TRBJ2-3, with D perhaps matching TRBD1 (6 bases). Per germline, CDR1 SGHRS and CDR2 YFSETQ. The CDR3 sequence is 14 residues long. The V and J ends lost 5 bases and 1 base respectively, with 11 bases between them.

This clonotype was recorded a few times. The rearrangement uses TRBV7-9 and TRBJ1-1; D might be TRBD1 (5 bases). V lost 5 bases and J 4 bases, leaving 14 bases between the germline ends. Germline V CDR1 and CDR2: SEHNR, FQNEAQ (reference sequence). The CDR3 has 14 amino acids. The CDR3: CASSPPGRGTEAFF. DNA for the CDR3: TGTGCCAGCAGCCCTCCAGGGCGCGGCACTGAAGCTTTCTTT.

V gene TRBV3-1 combines with J gene TRBJ1-1; D is uncertain. The V gene lost 6 bases and the J gene lost 0 bases, with 14 bases spanning the gap. Germline assignment: CDR1 LGHDT and CDR2 YNNKEL (reference sequence). The CDR3 runs 15 residues. CDR3 nucleotide sequence: TGTGCCAGCAGTTCAAAAGGAGGCGTGAACACTGAAGCTTTCTTT. It is translated as CASSSKGGVNTEAFF.

The chain employs TRBV15 and TRBJ2-1; D remains ambiguous. The germline gives CDR1 LNHNV, CDR2 YYDKDF (reference sequence). This CDR3 has 13 residues. The V end lost 0 bases, the J end lost 9 bases, and 9 bases lay between the germline ends. Here the CDR3 reads CATSREGWSEQFF. The CDR3 DNA is TGTGCCACCAGCAGAGAGGGTTGGTCTGAGCAGTTCTTC.

V usage is TRBV29-1 and J usage is TRBJ1-5; D ambiguous. Germline V gene sequence: CDR1 SQVTM, CDR2 ANQGSEA. The CDR3 loop spans 13 amino acids. V shed 4 bases and J shed 3 bases, with 10 bases lying between them. The CDR3 DNA sequence: TGCAGCGTTGCTCGAGGGCTCAATCAGCCCCAGCATTTT. Amino acids: CSVARGLNQPQHF.

The chain employs TRBV5-6 and TRBJ2-3; 8 nucleotides line up with TRBD2. J gave up 2 bases and V 3 bases, and 5 bases lay outside the gene matches. This CDR3 is built from 15 residues. CDR1 SGHDT and CDR2 YYEEEE come from the germline V gene. Here the CDR3 reads CASSSTSGLTDTQYF. The CDR3 DNA reads as TGTGCCAGCAGCTCCACTAGCGGCCTCACAGATACGCAGTATTTT.

This clonotype was seen only a few times. The chain links TRBV18 to TRBJ2-1, with TRBD2 identical over 9 bases. Germline V lookup: CDR1 KGHSH, CDR2 LQKENI. This CDR3 comprises 20 residues. With V trimmed by 0 bases and J by 0 bases, 12 bases remained unmatched. CDR3 in amino acids: CASSPPGGRGGPSSYNEQFF. CDR3 coding DNA: TGTGCCAGCTCACCACCAGGCGGGCGGGGGGGCCCCAGCTCCTACAATGAGCAGTTCTTC.

This clonotype was detected a few times. V gene TRBV27 combines with J gene TRBJ2-7; perhaps TRBD1 as D (6 bases). Looked up from germline, CDR1 is MNHEY and CDR2 is SMNVEV (reference sequence). The V and J ends lost 6 bases and 6 bases respectively, with 18 bases between them. The CDR3 contains 14 residues. The CDR3 reads CASRGTSPAAEQYV. The CDR3 nucleotides are TGTGCCAGCAGGGGGACATCACCTGCTGCCGAGCAGTACGTC.

There are a few counts of this clonotype. V is TRBV6-1 and J is TRBJ1-1; D is unclear. V lost 1 base, J lost 5 bases, and 8 bases lay in between. Germline V gene sequence: CDR1 MNHNS, CDR2 SASEGT. The CDR3 length is 13 residues. The DNA of the CDR3 is TGTGCCAGCAGTGAAGAGGAGGGTACTGAAGCTTTCTTT. This translates into CASSEEEGTEAFF.

The rearrangement links TRBV7-2 to TRBJ1-2; no reliable D call. This CDR3 spans 15 amino acids. Trimming left V 0 bases short and J 6 bases short, with 14 bases between. The germline CDR1 and CDR2 sequences are SGHTA and FQGNSA. As DNA, the CDR3 is TGTGCCAGCAGCTTAGCCGGAACCCCAGGCCATGGCTACACCTTC. Amino acids: CASSLAGTPGHGYTF.